A selection of T cell receptor beta chains follows, all from one sample in a study of blood T cells in healthy people across ages. TCRdb reprocessed the 5' RACE reads with MiXCR, giving one entry per CDR3 protein. The sample yields about 760,000 distinct CDR3 sequences, around three fifths seen once. The material sequenced was blood. These receptors originate from a man aged 40-49 years in good health. The CDR3 runs from the conserved cysteine through the conserved F or W. The D gene is left open where the match is weak. Clone sizes are given selectively: once, few, many, or a class where the clone is expanded.

TRBV4-1,TRBJ2-5,TRBD2,NA,CASSQEGLALNNEQYF,TGCGCCAGCAGCCAAGAAGGACTAGCGTTGAACAATGAGCAGTACTTC
TRBV28,TRBJ2-4,TRBD2,NA,CATNRVAGGPAKNIQYF,TGTGCCACTAATCGGGTAGCGGGGGGGCCCGCCAAAAACATTCAGTACTTC
TRBV20-1,TRBJ2-1,NA,few,CSASRGTQGNEQFF,TGCAGTGCTAGTAGGGGTACCCAGGGCAATGAGCAGTTCTTC
TRBV7-2,TRBJ1-2,NA,NA,CASSLGSASVYGYTF,TGTGCCAGCAGCTTAGGGTCAGCTTCAGTCTATGGCTACACCTTC
TRBV10-3,TRBJ2-7,TRBD1,NA,CAIRYRDSYEQYF,TGTGCCATCAGATACCGGGACAGCTACGAGCAGTACTTC
TRBV27,TRBJ2-1,NA,NA,CASSLSSSGEQFF,TGTGCCAGCAGTTTATCGAGCTCGGGCGAGCAGTTCTTC
TRBV7-9,TRBJ1-1,NA,NA,CASSLLPGTTNTEAFF,TGTGCCAGCAGCCTTCTTCCCGGGACAACGAACACTGAAGCTTTCTTT
TRBV6-4,TRBJ2-3,TRBD2,many,CASSRDYTDTQYF,TGTGCCAGCAGCCGGGACTACACAGATACGCAGTATTTT
TRBV5-4,TRBJ1-1,NA,NA,CASSSLSHTEAFF,TGTGCCAGCAGCTCACTAAGTCACACTGAAGCTTTCTTT
TRBV11-2,TRBJ2-7,NA,NA,CASSRGKWDTPYEQYF,TGTGCCAGCAGCCGCGGAAAATGGGATACTCCCTACGAGCAGTACTTC
TRBV29-1,TRBJ1-1,NA,few,CSAVAGAFEAFF,TGCAGCGCCGTGGCGGGGGCTTTTGAAGCTTTCTTT
TRBV20-1,TRBJ2-3,NA,NA,CSAKPLGLGGSTDTQYF,TGCAGTGCGAAACCCCTAGGTCTAGGGGGTAGCACAGATACGCAGTATTTT
TRBV29-1,TRBJ2-2,NA,NA,CSVAGMNTGELFF,TGCAGCGTTGCAGGGATGAACACCGGGGAGCTGTTTTTT
TRBV7-2,TRBJ2-2,TRBD2,NA,CASSRQAGGTTGELFF,TGTGCCAGCAGCCGACAAGCGGGGGGAACTACCGGGGAGCTGTTTTTT
TRBV5-6,TRBJ2-5,TRBD2,few,CASSLLSGGWETQYF,TGTGCCAGCAGCTTGTTGAGCGGGGGATGGGAGACCCAGTACTTC
TRBV3-1,TRBJ2-7,TRBD2,NA,CASSLGLAAQYF,TGTGCCAGCAGCCTGGGACTAGCTGCGCAGTACTTC
TRBV10-3,TRBJ2-7,NA,NA,CAISENTQSEQYF,TGTGCCATCAGTGAAAACACTCAGAGCGAGCAGTACTTC
TRBV5-1,TRBJ2-1,TRBD2,NA,CASSLAPLAANNEQFF,TGCGCCAGCAGCTTGGCCCCCCTAGCGGCCAACAATGAGCAGTTCTTC
TRBV5-6,TRBJ2-3,NA,NA,CASSLGTTLSTDTQYF,TGTGCCAGCAGCTTAGGGACCACCCTTAGCACAGATACGCAGTATTTT
TRBV20-1,TRBJ2-2,NA,NA,CSAESAVTNTGELFF,TGCAGTGCTGAATCCGCGGTTACGAACACCGGGGAGCTGTTTTTT
TRBV20-1,TRBJ1-1,TRBD1,once,CSAKRQGGNTEAFF,TGCAGTGCAAAACGACAGGGGGGGAACACTGAAGCTTTCTTT
TRBV27,TRBJ1-4,TRBD1,NA,CASSPTGVANEKLFF,TGTGCCAGCAGTCCCACAGGGGTCGCTAATGAAAAACTGTTTTTT
TRBV12-3/TRBV12-4,TRBJ2-7,NA,NA,CASILAPYEQYF,TGTGCCAGCATTTTAGCCCCCTACGAGCAGTACTTC
TRBV20-1,TRBJ2-2,TRBD1,once,CSARGTGRLTGELFF,TGCAGTGCTAGAGGGACAGGGAGACTTACCGGGGAGCTGTTTTTT